This T cell receptor beta chain was identified in a study of tumor and adjacent non-tumor tissue in lung cancer. This clonotype was recorded at least ten times. Its cognate antigen is unknown. Study results and caveats: Tumor repertoires had a smaller top 100 clone share than normal lung. Tumor tissue had significantly higher TCR diversity than normal lung.

Three rounds of nested PCR, following a modified ARM-PCR protocol, produced the TCRbeta library. TCRdb passed the multiplex PCR reads through MiXCR, listing each CDR3 protein once. In the table there are 90,000 to 110,000 distinct CDR3 sequences, 62% of which are singletons. RNA was extracted from bulk tissue without any cell sorting. The normal lung tissue was taken more than 3 cm from the tumor edge. V was trimmed by 2 bases and J by 0 bases, leaving 7 bases between them. Germline V CDR1 and CDR2: GTSNPN, SVGIG (reference sequence). CDR3 size: 13 residues. The sample was distant non-tumor lung tissue. The chain couples TRBV30 to TRBJ1-1; D call uncertain. The source is a man aged 55 to 70 with non-small cell lung cancer. For the CDR3, the DNA is TGTGCCTGGAGTCCAGGAATGAACACTGAAGCTTTCTTT. This encodes CAWSPGMNTEAFF. Using reference TRBV30 and TRBJ1-1 for the parts outside the CDR3, the full variable domain is SQTIHQWPATLVQPVGSPLSLECTVEGTSNPNLYWYRQAAGRGLQLLFYSVGIGQISSEVPQNLSASRPQDRQFILSSKKLLLSDSGFYLCAWSPGMNTEAFFGQGTRLTVV.